Listed below are T cell receptor beta chains from one sample, sequenced in a study of Graves' ophthalmopathy and Graves' hyperthyroidism. TCRdb redid the calling of the multiplex PCR reads with MiXCR, one entry per CDR3 protein. The top ten hold about 4% of the sample, which has about 500,000 distinct CDR3 sequences, approximately 35% seen once. The specimen sequenced was peripheral blood or thyroid tissue (not recorded which). Receptor source: an adult man with Graves' hyperthyroidism. The CDR3 runs from the conserved cysteine through the conserved F or W. The D gene is left open where the match is weak. The listing skips clone size in some rows; elsewhere it reads once, few, many or a size class.

CDR3 DNA	CDR3 protein	clone size	D gene	CDR3 length	J gene	V gene
TGTGCCATCAGTGAGTTAGCGGGGGGGCAGTACAATGAGCAGTACTTC	CAISELAGGQYNEQYF	.	TRBD2	16	TRBJ2-7	TRBV10-3
TGCGCCAGCAGCCACCCGCGGACAGGGGTGGTCTACGAGCAGTACTTC	CASSHPRTGVVYEQYF	many	TRBD1	16	TRBJ2-7	TRBV4-1
TGCAGCGAGTCGACGGGCAACACTGAAGCTTTCTTT	CSESTGNTEAFF	.	.	12	TRBJ1-1	TRBV29-1
TGTGCCAGTAGTAAGGGCGGGACGTTGGAGAACACCATATATTTT	CASSKGGTLENTIYF	.	.	15	TRBJ1-3	TRBV19
TGTGCCTGGGCAAAGACAGGGCCGGGCGAGCAGTACTTC	CAWAKTGPGEQYF	.	TRBD1	13	TRBJ2-7	TRBV30
TGCGCCAGCAGCCAAATCACTGCGGGGATTACGATGAGGAACACTGAAGCTTTCTTT	CASSQITAGITMRNTEAFF	.	.	19	TRBJ1-1	TRBV4-1
TGTGCCAGCGGCGGCGCAGGGGGTTCCACCGGGGAGCTGTTTTTT	CASGGAGGSTGELFF	.	TRBD1	15	TRBJ2-2	TRBV9
TGTGCCAGCAGCCAAGGGGGATCTTGGAACTCTGAAGCTTTCTTT	CASSQGGSWNSEAFF	.	.	15	TRBJ1-1	TRBV3-1
TGCAGTGCCTCCGGGACTCCCAAGGGGTCGGGAGAGACCCAGTACTTC	CSASGTPKGSGETQYF	many	.	16	TRBJ2-5	TRBV20-1
TGTGCCAGCGGGACAGGTCCCTACGAGCAGTACTTC	CASGTGPYEQYF	many	TRBD1	12	TRBJ2-7	TRBV28
TGCGCCAGCAGCCCCGGGACAGGGGCCACCGGGGAGCTGTTTTTT	CASSPGTGATGELFF	.	TRBD1	15	TRBJ2-2	TRBV5-1
TGCAGCGTCTGGACAATGACAGACACTAACTATGGCTACACCTTC	CSVWTMTDTNYGYTF	.	.	15	TRBJ1-2	TRBV29-1
TGTGCCACCAGCAGCCAGGGAGCGGCCAGCTCCTACGAGCAGTACTTC	CATSSQGAASSYEQYF	.	.	16	TRBJ2-7	TRBV15
TGTGCCAGCGCACTCCTTAACACCGGGGAGCTGTTTTTT	CASALLNTGELFF	few	.	13	TRBJ2-2	TRBV2
TGTGCCAGCACAGGGATCGGGGCCAACGTCCTGACTTTC	CASTGIGANVLTF	.	.	13	TRBJ2-6	TRBV2
TGCAGCGTTGAAGGCGGGTCAGGGGACGCAGATACGCAGTATTTT	CSVEGGSGDADTQYF	.	.	15	TRBJ2-3	TRBV29-1
TGTGCCAGCAGCTCCTACACACAGGAAAAACTGTTTTTT	CASSSYTQEKLFF	many	.	13	TRBJ1-4	TRBV11-2
TGTGCCACCAGTGCCATAACCGGGACTAGCGGGAGGGCTAACACCGGGGAGCTGTTTTTT	CATSAITGTSGRANTGELFF	.	TRBD2	20	TRBJ2-2	TRBV24-1
TGCAGCGTTGAGGGTCACACCTTCACAGATACGCAGTATTTT	CSVEGHTFTDTQYF	many	.	14	TRBJ2-3	TRBV29-1
TGTGCCAGCAGTTTATCGGTTAACTCCTACGAGCAGTACTTC	CASSLSVNSYEQYF	.	.	14	TRBJ2-7	TRBV12-3/TRBV12-4
TGCGCCAGCAAGCTAACAAGCGGTGGCACAGATACGCAGTATTTT	CASKLTSGGTDTQYF	.	.	15	TRBJ2-3	TRBV5-1
TGCAGTGCCGTTCGCGGATTCACTGAAGCTTTCTTT	CSAVRGFTEAFF	.	.	12	TRBJ1-1	TRBV20-1
TGTGCCAGCAGCAACCTCGACACCGGTGAGGACGAGCAGTACTTC	CASSNLDTGEDEQYF	few	.	15	TRBJ2-7	TRBV6-6